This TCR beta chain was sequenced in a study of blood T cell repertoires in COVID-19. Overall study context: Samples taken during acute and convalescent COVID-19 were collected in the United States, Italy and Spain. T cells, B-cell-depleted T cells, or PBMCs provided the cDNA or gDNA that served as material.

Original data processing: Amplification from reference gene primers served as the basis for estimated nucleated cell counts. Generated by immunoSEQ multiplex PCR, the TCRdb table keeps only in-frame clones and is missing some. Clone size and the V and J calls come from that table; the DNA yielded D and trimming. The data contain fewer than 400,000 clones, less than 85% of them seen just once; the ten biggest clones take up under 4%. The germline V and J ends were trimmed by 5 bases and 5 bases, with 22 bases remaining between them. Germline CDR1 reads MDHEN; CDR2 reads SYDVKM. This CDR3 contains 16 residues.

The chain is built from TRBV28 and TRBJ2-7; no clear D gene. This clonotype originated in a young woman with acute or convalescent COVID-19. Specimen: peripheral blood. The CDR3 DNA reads TGTGCCAGCAGTCCCCCCTACCCAGGTCTATCCCACGAGCAGTACTTC. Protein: CASSPPYPGLSHEQYF.